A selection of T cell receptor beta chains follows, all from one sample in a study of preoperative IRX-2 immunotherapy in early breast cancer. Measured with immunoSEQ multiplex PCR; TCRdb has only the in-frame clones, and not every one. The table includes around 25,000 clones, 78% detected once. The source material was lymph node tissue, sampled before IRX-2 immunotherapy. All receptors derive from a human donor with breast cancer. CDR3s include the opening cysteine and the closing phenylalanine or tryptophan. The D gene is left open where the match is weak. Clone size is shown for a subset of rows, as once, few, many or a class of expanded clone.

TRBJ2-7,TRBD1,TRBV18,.,CASSGGTGGYEQYF,TGTGCCAGCTCAGGAGGGACAGGGGGGTACGAGCAGTACTTC
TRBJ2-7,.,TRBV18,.,CASSINRAGYEQYF,TGTGCCAGCTCGATCAACCGGGCGGGCTACGAGCAGTACTTC
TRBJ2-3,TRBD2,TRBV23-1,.,CASSFGLAAPDTQYF,TGCGCCAGCAGCTTCGGACTAGCGGCACCAGATACGCAGTATTTT
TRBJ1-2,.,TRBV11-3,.,CASSLDGEGAYGYTF,TGTGCCAGCAGCTTAGATGGGGAGGGCGCCTATGGCTACACCTTC
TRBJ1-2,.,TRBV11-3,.,CASSLGQGSYYGYTF,TGTGCCAGCAGCTTAGGACAAGGATCTTACTATGGCTACACCTTC
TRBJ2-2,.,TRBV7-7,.,CASSLARVSNTGELFF,TGTGCCAGCAGCTTAGCCAGGGTATCGAACACCGGGGAGCTGTTTTTT
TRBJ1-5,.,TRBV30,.,CAWSLGHYQKDSNQPQHF,TGTGCCTGGAGTCTTGGACACTACCAAAAGGATAGCAATCAGCCCCAGCATTTT
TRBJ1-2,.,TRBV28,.,CASSLPSNRVYRNYGYTF,TGTGCCAGCAGTTTACCCTCCAACAGGGTATACCGTAACTATGGCTACACCTTC
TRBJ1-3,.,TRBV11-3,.,CASSLLPGNGNTIYF,TGTGCCAGCAGTTTACTGCCAGGGAATGGAAACACCATATATTTT
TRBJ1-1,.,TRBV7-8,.,CASSRTIDTEAFF,TGTGCCAGCAGCCGTACCATAGACACTGAAGCTTTCTTT
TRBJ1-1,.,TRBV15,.,CATSRERRGTTLRFDLYAEAFF,TGTGCCACCAGCAGAGAGAGGAGGGGGACGACTCTTAGATTCGATCTTTACGCTGAAGCTTTCTTT
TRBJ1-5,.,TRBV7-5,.,CASSLTGGRNQPQHF,TGTGCCAGCAGCTTAACAGGGGGGCGGAATCAGCCCCAGCATTTT
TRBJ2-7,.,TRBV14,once,CASSPRRPQVITYEQYF,TGTGCCAGCAGCCCACGACGACCACAGGTTATTACCTACGAGCAGTACTTC
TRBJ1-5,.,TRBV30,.,CAWRSGNNQPQHF,TGTGCCTGGAGGTCGGGAAACAATCAGCCCCAGCATTTT
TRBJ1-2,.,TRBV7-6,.,CASSPRHRNYGYTF,TGTGCCAGCAGCCCCCGGCACCGAAACTATGGCTACACCTTC
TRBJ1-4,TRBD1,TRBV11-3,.,CASSHRGPNEKLFF,TGTGCCAGCAGCCACAGGGGGCCGAATGAAAAACTGTTTTTT
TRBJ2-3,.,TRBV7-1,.,CASSLDSSGKDTQYF,TGTGCCAGCAGCTTAGATTCCTCGGGAAAAGATACGCAGTATTTT